Listed here are 22 T cell receptor beta chains from one sample, sequenced in a study of beta chain features in type 1 diabetes. Every isolated RNA sample was fully reverse transcribed, so sequencing captured expressed TCRB transcripts. Clones were read by immunoSEQ multiplex PCR, and TCRdb kept only the in-frame ones, dropping some. The top ten clones hold roughly 1.3% of a sample with about 220,000 clones, roughly a tenth of them seen once. Sequenced: central memory CD4+ T cells from blood. The receptors derive from a man in his late teens or twenties in good health.

The chain carries TRBV19 and TRBJ2-1, with D unresolved. The germline gives CDR1 LNHDA, CDR2 SQIVND (reference sequence). The CDR3 consists of 15 residues. V was cut by 4 bases and J by 4 bases, with 14 bases left in between. In DNA, the CDR3 is TGTGCCAGTAGTAGCGAGGAAAACGGGTACAATGAGCAGTTCTTC. Translated, it gives CASSSEENGYNEQFF.

A few counts support this clone. V is TRBV7-3 and J is TRBJ2-2, with no clear D. V was pared by 4 bases and J by 2 bases, with 5 bases between. The germline V gene encodes CDR1 SGHTA and CDR2 FQGTGA. CDR3 length: 13 amino acids. CDR3 region: CASSSINTGELFF. CDR3 sequence (DNA): TGTGCCAGCAGCTCGATTAACACCGGGGAGCTGTTTTTT. Drawing the rest from reference TRBV7-3 and TRBJ2-2, the complete variable domain is GAGVSQTPSNKVTEKGKYVELRCDPISGHTALYWYRQSLGQGPEFLIYFQGTGAADDSGLPNDRFFAVRPEGSVSTLKIQRTERGDSAVYLCASSSINTGELFFGEGSRLTVL.

The J gene is TRBJ1-2, the V gene TRBV6-5; possible D gene TRBD1, 5 bases. From germline, CDR1 is MNHEY and CDR2 SVGAGI. The germline V and J ends were trimmed by 6 bases and 0 bases, with 8 bases remaining between them. CDR3 length equals 13 residues. The CDR3 sequence is CASRGRTNYGYTF. CDR3 DNA: TGTGCCAGCAGGGGACGGACTAACTATGGCTACACCTTC.

The genes are TRBV30 and TRBJ1-1; 7 nucleotides agree with TRBD1. CDR3 length equals 14 residues. The germline V gene encodes CDR1 GTSNPN and CDR2 SVGIG (reference sequence). The junction had 10 bases not matched to a gene; V was cut back by 5 bases and J by 4 bases. CDR3: CAWARQGRGTEAFF. Here the CDR3 DNA reads TGTGCCTGGGCCCGACAGGGTCGTGGCACTGAAGCTTTCTTT.

The sample holds a few counts of this clone. This specimen includes other DNA sequences encoding the same CDR3. This sequence joins TRBV29-1 and TRBJ1-2; 10 bases match TRBD1. V was clipped by 7 bases and J by 9 bases; unmatched bases: 8. Germline V CDR1 and CDR2: SQVTM, ANQGSEA. This CDR3 has 12 amino acids. The CDR3 DNA is TGCAGCGCGCCGGGACAGGGGATTAGCTACACCTTC. Protein sequence: CSAPGQGISYTF.

This clone is judged medium-sized. V usage is TRBV7-2 and J usage is TRBJ2-1, with D hard to call. V was trimmed by 1 base and J by 11 bases, leaving 9 bases between them. Per the germline V gene, CDR1 is SGHTA and CDR2 is FQGNSA. CDR3 length: 12 residues. CDR3 nucleotide sequence: TGTGCCAGCAGCTTAGTTGTCAGTAAGCAGTTCTTC. Translation gives CASSLVVSKQFF. The complete variable domain, with remaining parts taken from reference TRBV7-2 and TRBJ2-1, reads GAGVSQSPSNKVTEKGKDVELRCDPISGHTALYWYRQSLGQGLEFLIYFQGNSAPDKSGLPSDRFSAERTGGSVSTLTIQRTQQEDSAVYLCASSLVVSKQFFGPGTRLTVL.

This clone was recorded many times. V usage is TRBV29-1 and J usage is TRBJ2-3, with a possible D match to TRBD2 (5 bases). V shed 3 bases and J shed 2 bases, with 9 bases lying between them. The CDR3 sequence is 13 residues long. Germline values: CDR1 SQVTM, CDR2 ANQGSEA. The CDR3 coding sequence is TGCAGCGTTGAGAGGGCACTCACAGATACGCAGTATTTT. Translation: CSVERALTDTQYF.

There are a few counts of this clone. The V gene is TRBV5-4, the J gene TRBJ2-7, with TRBD1 matching over 10 bases. V shed 2 bases, J shed 6 bases, and the junction held 8 bases outside the gene matches. Germline CDR1 reads SGHNT; CDR2 reads YYREEE (reference sequence). CDR3 length: 15 amino acids. CDR3 in DNA: TGTGCCAGCAGCTTCGACAGGGGGCAAATGGGCGAGCAGTACTTC. It encodes CASSFDRGQMGEQYF.

In its sample, this clone was seen many times. The V and J genes are TRBV9 and TRBJ1-2; D unclear. This CDR3 contains 15 residues. Germline CDR1 SGDLS, CDR2 YYNGEE. V lost 0 bases to trimming and J lost 4 bases, with 13 bases between them. The DNA of the CDR3 is TGTGCCAGCAGCGTAGCTCAGGCCTTGGGCTATGGCTACACCTTC. It yields the protein CASSVAQALGYGYTF.

J is TRBJ2-2 and V is TRBV2; unclear D gene. This CDR3 is 14 amino acids long. Germline CDR1 reads SNHLY; CDR2 reads FYNNEI. The germline V and J ends were trimmed by 7 bases and 0 bases, with 9 bases remaining between them. The CDR3 DNA reads as TGTGCCAGCATGGTCGACTCGAACACCGGGGAGCTGTTTTTT. This sequence encodes CASMVDSNTGELFF.

This clone was seen many times. Other DNA sequences in the same sample also yield this CDR3. The chain couples TRBV7-6 to TRBJ2-3; D unresolved. V shed 2 bases and J shed 5 bases, with 5 bases lying between them. The V gene's germline CDR1 is SGHVS and CDR2 FNYEAQ. The CDR3 is made up of 12 amino acids. The CDR3 reads CASSLLRDTQYF. CDR3 DNA sequence: TGTGCCAGCAGCTTACTGAGAGATACGCAGTATTTT. Filled out from reference TRBV7-6 and TRBJ2-3, the complete variable domain reads GAGVSQSPRYKVTKRGQDVALRCDPISGHVSLYWYRQALGQGPEFLTYFNYEAQQDKSGLPNDRFSAERPEGSISTLTIQRTEQRDSAMYRCASSLLRDTQYFGPGTRLTVL.

This chain links TRBV6-1 with TRBJ1-1; D not certain. Trimming cost V 4 bases and J 1 base, with 7 bases left between them. The CDR3 is 13 residues long. Germline V CDR1 and CDR2: MNHNS, SASEGT. For the CDR3, the DNA is TGTGCCAGCAGTGCACAGCCGAACACTGAAGCTTTCTTT. Amino acid sequence: CASSAQPNTEAFF.

The chain has TRBV4-2 and TRBJ2-3; D remains unclear. Trimming pared 0 bases from V and 3 bases from J, leaving 10 bases between. Germline V lookup: CDR1 LGHNA, CDR2 YNFKEQ. The CDR3 is 15 residues long. The CDR3 region is CASSQDGRATDTQYF. The DNA for the CDR3 is TGTGCCAGCAGCCAAGACGGACGGGCGACAGATACGCAGTATTTT.

The table lists this clone with many counts. The chain links TRBV30 to TRBJ2-7; tentative D call: TRBD1 (8 bases). V was pared by 2 bases and J by 4 bases, with 15 bases between. This CDR3 is built from 14 residues. From germline, CDR1 is GTSNPN and CDR2 SVGIG (reference sequence). In nucleotides, the CDR3 is TGTGCCTGGAGTCTCACAGGGGGGGTTTACGAGCAGTACTTC. Its translation: CAWSLTGGVYEQYF. The full variable domain, with the rest looked up from reference TRBV30 and TRBJ2-7, is SQTIHQWPATLVQPVGSPLSLECTVEGTSNPNLYWYRQAAGRGLQLLFYSVGIGQISSEVPQNLSASRPQDRQFILSSKKLLLSDSGFYLCAWSLTGGVYEQYFGPGTRLTVT.

This clone was detected many times. The chain uses TRBV7-6 and TRBJ2-7; D tentatively reads TRBD1 or TRBD2 (5 bases each). The CDR3 loop spans 14 amino acids. CDR1 is SGHVS, CDR2 FNYEAQ, per germline. The germline V and J ends were trimmed by 2 bases and 3 bases, with 11 bases remaining between them. CDR3 loop: CASSLNEGSYEQYF. The CDR3 DNA follows: TGTGCCAGCAGCTTAAATGAGGGGAGCTACGAGCAGTACTTC.

V and J are TRBV28 and TRBJ2-1; 13 bases are a match to TRBD2. The CDR3 extends over 15 amino acids. The germline V gene has CDR1 MDHEN and CDR2 SYDVKM. J lost 6 bases, V lost 6 bases, and 5 bases had no gene match. CDR3 nucleotides: TGTGCCAGCAGACTACTAGCGGGGGGGATCAATGAGCAGTTCTTC. Protein sequence: CASRLLAGGINEQFF.

This clone was observed once. The V call is TRBV2, the J call TRBJ2-3; 14 nucleotides match TRBD2. The germline CDR1 and CDR2 sequences are SNHLY and FYNNEI. The CDR3 has 16 residues. The V segment lost 6 bases and the J segment 8 bases; nucleotides outside the gene matches: 10. The CDR3 sequence: CASSSGTSGRSGTQYF. CDR3 DNA sequence: TGTGCCAGCAGCTCTGGGACTAGCGGGAGATCGGGTACGCAGTATTTT.

This clone occurred a few times. This chain uses TRBV7-2 with TRBJ2-7; maybe TRBD2 (6 bases). Per germline, CDR1 SGHTA and CDR2 FQGNSA. With 5 bases removed from V and 0 bases from J, the gap between germline ends came to 14 bases. CDR3 length equals 15 residues. CDR3 bases: TGTGCCAGCAGCAACCCGGGACTTAACTCCTACGAGCAGTACTTC. This encodes CASSNPGLNSYEQYF.

V and J are TRBV4-1 and TRBJ2-3, with D unclear. Germline V lookup: CDR1 MGHRA, CDR2 YSYEKL. This CDR3 comprises 15 residues. Deletions cut 4 bases from V and 4 bases from J, with 15 bases between. CDR3 coding DNA: TGCGCCAGCAGCCCGGGCAGGCAGTTCCCAGATACGCAGTATTTT. Its protein product is CASSPGRQFPDTQYF.

This clone was detected a few times. The chain is built from TRBV6-5 and TRBJ1-5, with 8 nucleotides matching TRBD1. V was pared by 3 bases and J by 2 bases, with 6 bases of the junction left unmatched. CDR1 and CDR2 from the germline V gene are MNHEY and SVGAGI. The CDR3 consists of 16 residues. The CDR3 sequence is CASSYLPGQGNQPQHF. CDR3 nucleotide sequence: TGTGCCAGCAGTTATCTTCCGGGACAGGGCAATCAGCCCCAGCATTTT.

The rearrangement joins TRBV27 to TRBJ2-5; TRBD2 matches at 10 bases. This CDR3 has 14 residues. J lost 5 bases, V lost 5 bases, and 5 bases had no gene match. Germline V lookup: CDR1 MNHEY, CDR2 SMNVEV (reference sequence). The chain's CDR3 is CASSLAGVVETQYF. Here the CDR3 DNA reads TGTGCCAGCAGTCTAGCGGGAGTCGTGGAGACCCAGTACTTC.

V usage is TRBV15 and J usage is TRBJ2-5, with TRBD2 identical over 8 bases. Germline V CDR1 and CDR2: LNHNV, YYDKDF (reference sequence). The CDR3 has 14 residues. V trimming: 4 bases; J trimming: 1 base; junction bases outside the gene matches: 2. CDR3 protein: CATSTSGSQETQYF. Here the CDR3 DNA reads TGTGCCACCAGCACCAGCGGGAGCCAAGAGACCCAGTACTTC.